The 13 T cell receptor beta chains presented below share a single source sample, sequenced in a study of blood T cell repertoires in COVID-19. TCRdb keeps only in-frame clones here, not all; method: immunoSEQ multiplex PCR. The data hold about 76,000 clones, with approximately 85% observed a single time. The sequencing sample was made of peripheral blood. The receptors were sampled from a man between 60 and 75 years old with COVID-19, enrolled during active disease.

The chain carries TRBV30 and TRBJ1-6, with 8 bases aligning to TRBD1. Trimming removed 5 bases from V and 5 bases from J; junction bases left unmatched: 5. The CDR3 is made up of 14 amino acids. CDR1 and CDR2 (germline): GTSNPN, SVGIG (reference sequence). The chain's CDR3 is CAWQLTGDNSPLHF. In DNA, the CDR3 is TGTGCCTGGCAACTGACAGGGGATAATTCACCCCTCCACTTT. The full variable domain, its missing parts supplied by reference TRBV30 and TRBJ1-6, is SQTIHQWPATLVQPVGSPLSLECTVEGTSNPNLYWYRQAAGRGLQLLFYSVGIGQISSEVPQNLSASRPQDRQFILSSKKLLLSDSGFYLCAWQLTGDNSPLHFGNGTRLTVT.

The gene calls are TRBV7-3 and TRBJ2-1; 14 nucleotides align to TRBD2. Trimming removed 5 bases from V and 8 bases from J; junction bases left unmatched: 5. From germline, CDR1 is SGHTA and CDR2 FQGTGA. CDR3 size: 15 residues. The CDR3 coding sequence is TGTGCCAGCAGCGAGGGACTAGCGGGGGTGGATGAGCAGTTCTTC. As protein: CASSEGLAGVDEQFF. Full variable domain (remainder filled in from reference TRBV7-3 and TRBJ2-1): GAGVSQTPSNKVTEKGKYVELRCDPISGHTALYWYRQSLGQGPEFLIYFQGTGAADDSGLPNDRFFAVRPEGSVSTLKIQRTERGDSAVYLCASSEGLAGVDEQFFGPGTRLTVL.

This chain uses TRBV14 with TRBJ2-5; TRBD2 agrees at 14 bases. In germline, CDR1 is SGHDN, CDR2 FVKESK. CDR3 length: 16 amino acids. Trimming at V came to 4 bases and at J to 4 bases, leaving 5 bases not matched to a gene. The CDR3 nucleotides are TGTGCCAGCAGCCCTCGACTAGCGGGGGGGCTAGAGACCCAGTACTTC. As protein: CASSPRLAGGLETQYF.

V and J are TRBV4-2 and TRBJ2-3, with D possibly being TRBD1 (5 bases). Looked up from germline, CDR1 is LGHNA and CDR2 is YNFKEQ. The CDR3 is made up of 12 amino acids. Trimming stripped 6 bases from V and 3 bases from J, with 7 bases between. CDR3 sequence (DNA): TGTGCCAGCAGGCAGGGAACAGATACGCAGTATTTT. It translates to CASRQGTDTQYF.

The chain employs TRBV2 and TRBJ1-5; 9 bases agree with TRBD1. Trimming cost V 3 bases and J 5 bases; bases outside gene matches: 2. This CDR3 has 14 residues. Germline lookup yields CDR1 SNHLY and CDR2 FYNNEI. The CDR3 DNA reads TGTGCCAGCAGTGACGGGACAGGGTATCAGCCCCAGCATTTT. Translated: CASSDGTGYQPQHF. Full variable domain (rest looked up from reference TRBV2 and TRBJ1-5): EPEVTQTPSHQVTQMGQEVILRCVPISNHLYFYWYRQILGQKVEFLVSFYNNEISEKSEIFDDQFSVERPDGSNFTLKIRSTKLEDSAMYFCASSDGTGYQPQHFGDGTRLSIL.

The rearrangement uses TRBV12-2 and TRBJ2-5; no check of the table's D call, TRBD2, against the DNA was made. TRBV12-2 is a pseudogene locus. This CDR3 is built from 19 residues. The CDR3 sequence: CASRLVLLVSSGRQETQYF. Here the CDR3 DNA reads TGTGCAAGTCGCTTAGTTCTCCTAGTGTCTAGCGGGAGGCAAGAGACCCAGTACTTC.

CDR3 sequence (DNA): TGCGCCAGCAGTCGGACAGGGGGACTATACAATGAGCAGTTCTTC. It codes for CASSRTGGLYNEQFF. This chain uses TRBV5-1 with TRBJ2-1, with 10 positions matching TRBD1. CDR1 and CDR2 (germline): SGHRS, YFSETQ. V was pared by 5 bases and J by 4 bases, with 6 bases of the junction left unmatched. CDR3 length: 15 amino acids.

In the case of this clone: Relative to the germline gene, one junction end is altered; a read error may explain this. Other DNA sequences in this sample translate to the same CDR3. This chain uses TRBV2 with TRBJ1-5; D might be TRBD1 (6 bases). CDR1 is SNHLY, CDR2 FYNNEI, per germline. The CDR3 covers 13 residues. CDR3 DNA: TGTGCCAGCAGGGGACAAAACAATCAACCCCAGCATTTT. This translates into CASRGQNNQPQHF.

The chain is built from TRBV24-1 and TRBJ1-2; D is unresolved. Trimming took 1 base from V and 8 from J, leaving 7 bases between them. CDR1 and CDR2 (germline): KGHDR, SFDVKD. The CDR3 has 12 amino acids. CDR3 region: CATSDLIQGYTF. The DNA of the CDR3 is TGTGCCACCAGTGATTTAATTCAGGGCTACACCTTC.

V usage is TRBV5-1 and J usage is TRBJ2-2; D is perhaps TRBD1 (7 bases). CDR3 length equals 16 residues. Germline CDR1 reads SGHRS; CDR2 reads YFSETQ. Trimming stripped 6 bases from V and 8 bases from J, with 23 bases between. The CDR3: CASTLGGTARAGELFF. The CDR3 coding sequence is TGCGCCAGCACCCTAGGGGGGACAGCTCGTGCTGGGGAGCTGTTTTTT.

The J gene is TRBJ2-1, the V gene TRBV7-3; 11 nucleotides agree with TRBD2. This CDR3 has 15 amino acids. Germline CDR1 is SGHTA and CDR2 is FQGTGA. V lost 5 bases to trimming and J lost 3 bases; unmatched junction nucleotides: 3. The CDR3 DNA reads TGTGCCAGCAGCGCGACTAGCGGGAACTACAATGAGCAGTTCTTC. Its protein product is CASSATSGNYNEQFF.

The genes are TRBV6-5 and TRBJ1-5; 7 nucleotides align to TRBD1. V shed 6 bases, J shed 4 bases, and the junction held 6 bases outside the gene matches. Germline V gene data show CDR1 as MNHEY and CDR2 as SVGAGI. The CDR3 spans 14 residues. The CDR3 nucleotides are TGTGCCAGCAGCGTCGGACAGGTTAATCAGCCCCAGCATTTT. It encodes CASSVGQVNQPQHF.

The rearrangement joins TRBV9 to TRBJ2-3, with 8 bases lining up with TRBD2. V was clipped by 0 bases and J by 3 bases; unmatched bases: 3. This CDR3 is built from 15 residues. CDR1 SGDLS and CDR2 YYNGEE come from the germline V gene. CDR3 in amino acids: CASSVGRGGTDTQYF. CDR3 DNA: TGTGCCAGCAGCGTAGGACGGGGGGGAACAGATACGCAGTATTTT.